A selection of T cell receptor beta chains follows, all from one sample in a study of shared clonotypes between healthy human individuals. Method: immunoSEQ multiplex PCR; TCRdb's copy keeps in-frame clones and lacks some. This repertoire shows roughly 2,000,000 clones, approximately 94% found once; its top ten account for 1.2%. Sample: naive CD8+ T cells sorted from blood. The source of these receptors is a young man in good health. Both conserved end residues are part of each CDR3. Fields, in order: clone size, D gene, J gene, V gene, CDR3 DNA, CDR3 protein. The D gene is left open where the match is weak. Clone sizes are given selectively: once, few, many, or a class where the clone is expanded.

clone size: .; D gene: TRBD1; J gene: TRBJ1-5; V gene: TRBV5-6; CDR3 DNA: TGTGCCAGCAGCTCCGGGACAGCGGATCAGCCCCAGCATTTT; CDR3 protein: CASSSGTADQPQHF
clone size: .; D gene: .; J gene: TRBJ1-2; V gene: TRBV30; CDR3 DNA: TGTGCCTGGAGCGATACCGGGCCACTATCTAACTATGGCTACACCTTC; CDR3 protein: CAWSDTGPLSNYGYTF
clone size: .; D gene: .; J gene: TRBJ1-1; V gene: TRBV19; CDR3 DNA: TGTGCCAGTAGTATAGACAACAAGAACACTGAAGCTTTCTTT; CDR3 protein: CASSIDNKNTEAFF
clone size: .; D gene: TRBD2; J gene: TRBJ2-7; V gene: TRBV19; CDR3 DNA: TGTGCCACCGCGTGGAGCGGGAGCTCCTACGAGCAGTACTTC; CDR3 protein: CATAWSGSSYEQYF
clone size: .; D gene: .; J gene: TRBJ1-2; V gene: TRBV28; CDR3 DNA: TGTGCCACCTATCCGACGGGACCTAACTATGGCTACACCTTC; CDR3 protein: CATYPTGPNYGYTF
clone size: .; D gene: .; J gene: TRBJ2-7; V gene: TRBV19; CDR3 DNA: TGTGCCAGTATGGGGACTCTCTACGAGCAGTACTTC; CDR3 protein: CASMGTLYEQYF
clone size: .; D gene: .; J gene: TRBJ1-2; V gene: TRBV9; CDR3 DNA: TGTGCCAGCAGCCTCTCCGATGGCTACACCTTC; CDR3 protein: CASSLSDGYTF
clone size: .; D gene: TRBD2; J gene: TRBJ2-7; V gene: TRBV28; CDR3 DNA: TGTGCCAGCAGTTTCTTAGCGGGTAGCTACGAGCAGTACTTC; CDR3 protein: CASSFLAGSYEQYF
clone size: .; D gene: .; J gene: TRBJ2-3; V gene: TRBV18; CDR3 DNA: TGTGCCAGCTCACCCGCCGGGTGGAGCGAGGGGGATACGCAGTATTTT; CDR3 protein: CASSPAGWSEGDTQYF
clone size: .; D gene: .; J gene: TRBJ1-6; V gene: TRBV6-1; CDR3 DNA: TGTGCCAGCAGTGAAAACGACGCTTATAATTCACCCCTCCACTTT; CDR3 protein: CASSENDAYNSPLHF
clone size: .; D gene: .; J gene: TRBJ2-1; V gene: TRBV9; CDR3 DNA: TGTGCCAGCAGCGTAGGTCAGGGGAATGCCTACAATGAGCAGTTCTTC; CDR3 protein: CASSVGQGNAYNEQFF
clone size: .; D gene: .; J gene: TRBJ2-7; V gene: TRBV7-6; CDR3 DNA: TGTGCCAGCAGCTTAACCGCGGAGAACACCTACGAGCAGTACTTC; CDR3 protein: CASSLTAENTYEQYF
clone size: once; D gene: .; J gene: TRBJ1-1; V gene: TRBV5-6; CDR3 DNA: TGTGCCAGCAGCTTGGCTGAGACCTACGCTGAAGCTTTCTTT; CDR3 protein: CASSLAETYAEAFF
clone size: once; D gene: TRBD2; J gene: TRBJ2-5; V gene: TRBV28; CDR3 DNA: TGTGCCAGCAGTCGAGCGGGGCCCCAAGAGACCCAGTACTTC; CDR3 protein: CASSRAGPQETQYF
clone size: .; D gene: TRBD1; J gene: TRBJ2-7; V gene: TRBV6-5; CDR3 DNA: TGTGCCAGCAGTTACGTGGGACAGGGCTACGAGCAGTACTTC; CDR3 protein: CASSYVGQGYEQYF
clone size: .; D gene: .; J gene: TRBJ2-3; V gene: TRBV2; CDR3 DNA: TGTGCCAGCAGTGAGTTGCAGGGGCCAGATACGCAGTATTTT; CDR3 protein: CASSELQGPDTQYF
clone size: .; D gene: .; J gene: TRBJ2-3; V gene: TRBV27; CDR3 DNA: TGTGCCAGCAGTTTATCGAGAGGGGCCGGCACAGATACGCAGTATTTT; CDR3 protein: CASSLSRGAGTDTQYF
clone size: .; D gene: .; J gene: TRBJ2-5; V gene: TRBV19; CDR3 DNA: TGTGCCAGTAGCCGACTTCAAGAGACCCAGTACTTC; CDR3 protein: CASSRLQETQYF
clone size: once; D gene: TRBD1; J gene: TRBJ2-5; V gene: TRBV5-1; CDR3 DNA: TGCGCCAGCAATAACATGGACGAGACAGGGGACCAAGAGACCCAGTACTTC; CDR3 protein: CASNNMDETGDQETQYF
clone size: .; D gene: .; J gene: TRBJ2-6; V gene: TRBV9; CDR3 DNA: TGTGCCAGCAGCGTGTTCGTCTCTGGGGCCAACGTCCTGACTTTC; CDR3 protein: CASSVFVSGANVLTF
clone size: .; D gene: .; J gene: TRBJ2-6; V gene: TRBV13; CDR3 DNA: TGTGCCAGCAGCTTGGATCAGGGGATTGATGGGGCCAACGTCCTGACTTTC; CDR3 protein: CASSLDQGIDGANVLTF
clone size: .; D gene: .; J gene: TRBJ1-4; V gene: TRBV6-1; CDR3 DNA: TGTGCCAGCAGTGGGGGGACGGTTTATAATGAAAAACTGTTTTTT; CDR3 protein: CASSGGTVYNEKLFF